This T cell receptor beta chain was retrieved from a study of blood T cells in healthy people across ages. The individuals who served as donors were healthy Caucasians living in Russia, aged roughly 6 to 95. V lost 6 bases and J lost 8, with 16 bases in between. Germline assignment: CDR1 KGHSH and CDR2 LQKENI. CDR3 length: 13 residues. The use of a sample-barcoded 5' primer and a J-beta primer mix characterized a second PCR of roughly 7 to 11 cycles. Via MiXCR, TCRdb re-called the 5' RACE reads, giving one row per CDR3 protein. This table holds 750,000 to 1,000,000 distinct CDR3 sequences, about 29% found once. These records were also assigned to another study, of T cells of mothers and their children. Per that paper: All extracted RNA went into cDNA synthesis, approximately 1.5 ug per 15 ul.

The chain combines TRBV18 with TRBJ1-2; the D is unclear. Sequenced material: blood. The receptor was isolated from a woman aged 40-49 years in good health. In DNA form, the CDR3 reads TGTGCCAGCTCGCCCGAAGGACCCCTCGGCTACACCTTC. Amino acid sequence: CASSPEGPLGYTF.